These 19 T cell receptor beta chains were sequenced from one sample in a study of cytomegalovirus exposure and HLA in healthy donors. Use of 60 Vbeta and 13 Jbeta primers characterized the PCR. This table comes from immunoSEQ multiplex PCR, and its TCRdb copy is limited to in-frame clones, with some not included. The table lists 150,000 or so clones, around 75% of them singletons. Source material: PBMCs. These receptors originate from a man between 18 and 35 years old in good health and CMV-seropositive.

This clone was counted only a few times. Other DNA sequences in the same sample also yield this CDR3. The J gene is TRBJ2-3, the V gene TRBV10-1; unclear D gene. Germline V gene data show CDR1 as WNHNN and CDR2 as SYGVQD (reference sequence). The CDR3 has 15 residues. V shed 0 bases and J shed 0 bases, with 7 bases lying between them. The CDR3: CASSESASSTDTQYF. As DNA, the CDR3 is TGCGCCAGCAGTGAGTCTGCTAGTAGCACAGATACGCAGTATTTT.

This clone was detected a few times. This rearrangement joins TRBV2 to TRBJ2-4; possibly TRBD1 for D (5 bases). This CDR3 spans 12 amino acids. Trimming pared 2 bases from V and 6 bases from J, leaving 5 bases between. Germline assignment: CDR1 SNHLY and CDR2 FYNNEI. DNA of the CDR3: TGTGCCAGCAGTGAAACAGGAAACATTCAGTACTTC. Protein: CASSETGNIQYF.

This clone was counted a few times. The chain links TRBV10-3 to TRBJ1-1; D gene uncertain. The length of the CDR3 is 14 residues. CDR1 and CDR2 (germline): ENHRY, SYGVKD. Trimming stripped 2 bases from V and 6 bases from J, with 13 bases between. The CDR3 DNA is TGTGCCATCAGTGAGCCGGGGAACCGCCCTGAAGCTTTCTTT. It codes for CAISEPGNRPEAFF.

This chain connects TRBV28 to TRBJ2-7, with 8 bases fitting TRBD2. V lost 5 bases to trimming and J lost 2 bases; unmatched junction nucleotides: 11. The CDR3 extends over 16 amino acids. Germline CDR1 is MDHEN and CDR2 is SYDVKM. The CDR3: CASSPNSGSLPYEQYF. For the CDR3, the DNA is TGTGCCAGCAGTCCGAACAGCGGGAGCCTTCCCTACGAGCAGTACTTC. The full variable domain, in which reference TRBV28 and TRBJ2-7 provide the parts outside the CDR3, is DVKVTQSSRYLVKRTGEKVFLECVQDMDHENMFWYRQDPGLGLRLIYFSYDVKMKEKGDIPEGYSVSREKKERFSLILESASTNQTSMYLCASSPNSGSLPYEQYFGPGTRLTVT.

This chain uses TRBV28 with TRBJ2-2; a possible D gene is TRBD1 (7 bases). Between the trimmed V and J ends, which lost 8 bases and 4 bases, there was a span of 14 bases. The CDR3 is 14 residues long. The germline gives CDR1 MDHEN, CDR2 SYDVKM. The CDR3 region has the DNA TGTGCCAGCCTACGACAGGGAGGCACCGGGGAGCTGTTTTTT. Its protein is CASLRQGGTGELFF.

This clone appeared a single time. V is TRBV2 and J is TRBJ1-2; weak D call: TRBD1 (5 bases). V was clipped by 8 bases and J by 2 bases, with 18 bases between them. Germline V gene lookup returns CDR1 SNHLY and CDR2 FYNNEI. This CDR3 is built from 15 residues. The CDR3 sequence: CASRPGGWENYGYTF. The CDR3 coding sequence is TGTGCCAGCCGACCGGGGGGGTGGGAGAACTATGGCTACACCTTC.

The rearrangement links TRBV28 to TRBJ2-5; no definite D call. The DNA end is more similar to TRBJ2-7, so the J call may be wrong. The CDR3 length is 12 residues. Per germline, CDR1 MDHEN and CDR2 SYDVKM. The CDR3 nucleotides read TGTGCCAGCAGTTTAACTTTGTACGAGCAGTACTTC. It is translated as CASSLTLYEQYF.

CDR3 loop: CASSLSGLVRSYNEQFF. Here the CDR3 DNA reads TGTGCCAGCAGTTTATCAGGACTAGTGAGGTCCTACAATGAGCAGTTCTTC. V gene TRBV28 combines with J gene TRBJ2-1; TRBD2 matches 7 bases. The CDR3 covers 17 residues. Germline CDR1 and CDR2: MDHEN and SYDVKM. Trimming took 1 base from V and 1 from J; bases not matched to a gene: 7.

A few counts support this clone. The CDR3 nucleotides read TGTGCCAGCAGAGAACTAGCGGGAGGAGTTGGGGAGACCCAGTACTTC. This codes for CASRELAGGVGETQYF. The chain uses TRBV28 and TRBJ2-5, with 12 bases that match TRBD2. Germline CDR1 MDHEN, CDR2 SYDVKM. This CDR3 spans 16 amino acids. V lost 6 bases to trimming and J lost 5 bases; unmatched junction nucleotides: 10.

This clone is a singleton in its sample. The chain carries TRBV4-1 and TRBJ2-7; weak D call: TRBD2 (6 bases). V gave up 8 bases and J gave up 1 base, with 15 bases separating them. This CDR3 is built from 14 residues. Germline V gives CDR1 MGHRA, CDR2 YSYEKL. The DNA for the CDR3 is TGCGCCAGCGAGGAGCGGGCCTCTTCCTACGAGCAGTACTTC. It codes for CASEERASSYEQYF.

This chain links TRBV15 with TRBJ2-3; 7 bases line up with TRBD2. Germline V gives CDR1 LNHNV, CDR2 YYDKDF (reference sequence). This CDR3 is 13 amino acids long. The trim removed 9 bases at V and 0 bases at J, leaving 3 bases unmatched. The CDR3 nucleotides read TGTGCCACAACTAGCGCTAGCACAGATACGCAGTATTTT. Its translation is CATTSASTDTQYF.

V gene TRBV2 combines with J gene TRBJ1-1; 7 positions agree with TRBD1. Germline values: CDR1 SNHLY, CDR2 FYNNEI. After removal of 6 bases from V and 2 bases from J, the junction contained 15 bases not matched to a gene. The CDR3 loop spans 17 amino acids. CDR3 bases: TGTGCCAGCAGCCAACTACCTCTGGGACAGCTCAACACTGAAGCTTTCTTT. It codes for CASSQLPLGQLNTEAFF. The full variable domain, in which reference TRBV2 and TRBJ1-1 provide the parts outside the CDR3, is EPEVTQTPSHQVTQMGQEVILRCVPISNHLYFYWYRQILGQKVEFLVSFYNNEISEKSEIFDDQFSVERPDGSNFTLKIRSTKLEDSAMYFCASSQLPLGQLNTEAFFGQGTRLTVV.

The chain links TRBV6-1 to TRBJ2-7; 7 bases align to TRBD2. Per germline, CDR1 MNHNS and CDR2 SASEGT. J was trimmed by 2 bases and V by 6 bases; bases with no gene match: 7. The CDR3 has 14 amino acids. The CDR3 nucleotides read TGTGCCAGCAGGTTTAGCGGGTCCGCCTACGAGCAGTACTTC. Protein: CASRFSGSAYEQYF.

This chain connects TRBV5-5 to TRBJ2-7; weak D call: TRBD1 (6 bases). This CDR3 has 17 amino acids. The ends were cut back, 5 bases at V and 6 bases at J, with 27 bases in the middle. Germline V gene lookup returns CDR1 SGHKS and CDR2 YYEKEE (reference sequence). CDR3 sequence reads: CASSLGWAGVISGEQYF. The CDR3 DNA reads TGTGCCAGCAGTCTGGGGTGGGCAGGGGTAATTTCGGGCGAGCAGTACTTC. The whole variable domain, filled in from reference TRBV5-5 and TRBJ2-7, reads DAGVTQSPTHLIKTRGQQVTLRCSPISGHKSVSWYQQVLGQGPQFIFQYYEKEERGRGNFPDRFSARQFPNYSSELNVNALLLGDSALYLCASSLGWAGVISGEQYFGPGTRLTVT.

This clone has only one observation. V and J are TRBV5-6 and TRBJ1-2; possibly TRBD1 for D (5 bases). This CDR3 region has 12 residues. Germline V CDR1 and CDR2: SGHDT, YYEEEE. Between the trimmed V and J ends, which lost 4 bases and 5 bases, there was a span of 9 bases. In nucleotides, the CDR3 is TGTGCCAGCAGCACCGACAGATATGGCTACACCTTC. Residues: CASSTDRYGYTF.

V is TRBV6-1 and J is TRBJ2-7; 10 bases match TRBD1. Per the germline V gene, CDR1 is MNHNS and CDR2 is SASEGT. The CDR3 runs to 14 residues. V was pared by 8 bases and J by 4 bases, with 8 bases of the junction left unmatched. The CDR3 spells CASETGTGAYEQYF. The CDR3 DNA follows: TGTGCCAGCGAAACCGGGACAGGGGCGTACGAGCAGTACTTC.

Concerning this clone itself: Within the sample, other DNA sequences also encode this same CDR3. The V call is TRBV18, the J call TRBJ2-3; D is ambiguous. CDR1 and CDR2 from the germline V gene are KGHSH and LQKENI. Trimming took 6 bases from V and 0 from J, leaving 4 bases between them. The CDR3 is 12 residues long. CDR3 in DNA: TGTGCCAGCTCCCTAAGCACAGATACGCAGTATTTT. Protein: CASSLSTDTQYF. Supplemented by reference TRBV18 and TRBJ2-3, the full variable domain reads NAGVMQNPRHLVRRRGQEARLRCSPMKGHSHVYWYRQLPEEGLKFMVYLQKENIIDESGMPKERFSAEFPKEGPSILRIQQVVRGDSAAYFCASSLSTDTQYFGPGTRLTVL.

CDR3 amino acids: CASSLGGYLAGGPSYEQYF. The CDR3 DNA sequence: TGTGCCAGCAGTTTAGGAGGGTACCTAGCGGGAGGGCCGTCCTACGAGCAGTACTTC. The rearrangement uses TRBV27 and TRBJ2-7; 12 bases are a match to TRBD2. The trim removed 2 bases at V and 1 base at J, leaving 12 bases unmatched. CDR1 MNHEY and CDR2 SMNVEV come from the germline V gene (reference sequence). The CDR3 runs 19 residues.

V gene TRBV2 combines with J gene TRBJ2-3, with TRBD1 identical over 7 bases. The V segment lost 5 bases and the J segment 7 bases; nucleotides outside the gene matches: 3. Germline CDR1 reads SNHLY; CDR2 reads FYNNEI. The CDR3 spans 12 residues. The CDR3 sequence: CASSTGVHTQYF. As DNA, the CDR3 is TGTGCCAGCAGTACAGGGGTCCATACGCAGTATTTT.